This T cell receptor beta chain was recovered during a study of shared clonotypes between healthy human individuals. Assay used: immunoSEQ multiplex PCR; TCRdb lists only in-frame clones, some missing. The repertoire has 980,000 or so clones, over 75% of them found once; the top ten carry approximately 1.5%. Every donor was a Caucasian adult from Nashville, Tennessee. The sequence was obtained from a young man in good health. The specimen was memory CD4+ T cells sorted from blood. As to subset: CD45RA-negative fraction.

The DNA of the CDR3 is TGTGCCAGCAGCCCCCGACTAGGTAACTTAAATGAGCAGTTCTTC. Protein: CASSPRLGNLNEQFF. The chain links TRBV5-6 to TRBJ2-1; D perhaps matches TRBD2 (6 bases). This CDR3 comprises 15 residues. The V gene's germline CDR1 is SGHDT and CDR2 YYEEEE. V gave up 4 bases and J gave up 7 bases, with 18 bases separating them.